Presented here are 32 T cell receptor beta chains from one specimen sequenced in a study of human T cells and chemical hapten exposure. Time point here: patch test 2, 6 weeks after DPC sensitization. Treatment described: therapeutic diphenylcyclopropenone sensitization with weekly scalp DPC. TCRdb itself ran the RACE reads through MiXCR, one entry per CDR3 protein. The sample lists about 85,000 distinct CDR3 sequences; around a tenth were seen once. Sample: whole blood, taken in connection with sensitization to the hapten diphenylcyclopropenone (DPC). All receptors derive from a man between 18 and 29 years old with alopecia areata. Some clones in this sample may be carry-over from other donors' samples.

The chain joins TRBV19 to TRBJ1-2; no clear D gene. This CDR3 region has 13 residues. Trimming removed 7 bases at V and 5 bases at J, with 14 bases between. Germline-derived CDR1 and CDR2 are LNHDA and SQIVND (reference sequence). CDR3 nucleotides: TGTGCCAGTACCTGGGCTGAGAGATATGGCTACACCTTC. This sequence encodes CASTWAERYGYTF.

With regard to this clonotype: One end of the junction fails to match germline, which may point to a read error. CDR3 protein: CACSFGTGMETQYF. CDR3 nucleotide sequence: TGCGCCTGCAGCTTTGGGACAGGGATGGAGACCCAGTACTTC. The J gene is TRBJ2-5, the V gene TRBV5-1; 9 positions agree with TRBD1. Germline V gene sequence: CDR1 SGHRS, CDR2 YFSETQ. This CDR3 is 14 amino acids long.

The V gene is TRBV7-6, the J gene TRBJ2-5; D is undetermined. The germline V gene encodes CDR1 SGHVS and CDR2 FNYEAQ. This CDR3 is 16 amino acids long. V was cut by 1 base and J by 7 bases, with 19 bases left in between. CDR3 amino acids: CASSLVADSGLGTQYF. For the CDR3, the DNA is TGTGCCAGCAGCTTAGTCGCCGACTCTGGTTTAGGGACCCAGTACTTC.

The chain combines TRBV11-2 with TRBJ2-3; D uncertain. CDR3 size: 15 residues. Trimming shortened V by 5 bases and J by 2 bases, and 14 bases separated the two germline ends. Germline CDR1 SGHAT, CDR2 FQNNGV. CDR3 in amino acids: CASSLVSGATDTQYF. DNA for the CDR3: TGTGCCAGCAGCCTAGTGTCAGGTGCCACAGATACGCAGTATTTT.

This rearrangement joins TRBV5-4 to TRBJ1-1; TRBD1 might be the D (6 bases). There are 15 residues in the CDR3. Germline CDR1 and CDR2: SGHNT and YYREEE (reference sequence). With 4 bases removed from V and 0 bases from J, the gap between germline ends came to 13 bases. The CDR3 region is CASSPLGHVNTEAFF. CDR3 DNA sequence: TGTGCCAGCAGCCCACTGGGACACGTGAACACTGAAGCTTTCTTT. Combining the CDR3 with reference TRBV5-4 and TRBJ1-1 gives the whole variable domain ETGVTQSPTHLIKTRGQQVTLRCSSQSGHNTVSWYQQALGQGPQFIFQYYREEENGRGNFPPRFSGLQFPNYSSELNVNALELDDSALYLCASSPLGHVNTEAFFGQGTRLTVV.

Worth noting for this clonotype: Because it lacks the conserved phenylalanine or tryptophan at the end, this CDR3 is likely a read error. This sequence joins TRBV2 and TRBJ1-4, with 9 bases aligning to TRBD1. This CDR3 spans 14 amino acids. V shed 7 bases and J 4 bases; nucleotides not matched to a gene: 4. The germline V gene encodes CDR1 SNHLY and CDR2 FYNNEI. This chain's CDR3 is CASKPTGGNEKLFL. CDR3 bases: TGTGCCAGCAAACCGACAGGGGGTAATGAAAAACTGTTTCTT.

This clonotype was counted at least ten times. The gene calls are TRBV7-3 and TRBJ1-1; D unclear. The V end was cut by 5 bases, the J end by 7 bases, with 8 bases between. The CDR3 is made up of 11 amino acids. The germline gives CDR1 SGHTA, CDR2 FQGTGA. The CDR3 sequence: CASSDGLEAFF. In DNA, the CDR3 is TGTGCCAGCAGCGATGGACTTGAAGCTTTCTTT.

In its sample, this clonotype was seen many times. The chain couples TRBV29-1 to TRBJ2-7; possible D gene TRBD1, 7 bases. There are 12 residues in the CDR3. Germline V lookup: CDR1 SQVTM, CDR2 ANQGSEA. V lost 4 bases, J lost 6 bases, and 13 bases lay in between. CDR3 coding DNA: TGCAGCGTTGCCCAGGGGGGTGGCGAGCAGTACGTC. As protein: CSVAQGGGEQYV.

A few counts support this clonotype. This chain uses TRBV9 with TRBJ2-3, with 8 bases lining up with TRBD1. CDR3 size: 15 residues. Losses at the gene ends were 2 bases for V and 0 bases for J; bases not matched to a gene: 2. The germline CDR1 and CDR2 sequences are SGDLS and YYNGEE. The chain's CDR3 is CASSVRTGSTDTQYF. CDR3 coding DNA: TGTGCCAGCAGCGTGAGGACAGGGAGCACAGATACGCAGTATTTT.

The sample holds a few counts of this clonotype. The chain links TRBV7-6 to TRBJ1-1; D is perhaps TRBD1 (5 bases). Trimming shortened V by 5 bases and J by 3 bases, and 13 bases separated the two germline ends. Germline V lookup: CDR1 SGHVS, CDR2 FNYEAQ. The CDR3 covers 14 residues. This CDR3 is CASSPGGVDTEAFF. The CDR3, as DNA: TGTGCCAGCAGCCCCGGGGGGGTCGACACTGAAGCTTTCTTT. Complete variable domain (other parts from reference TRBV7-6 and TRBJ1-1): GAGVSQSPRYKVTKRGQDVALRCDPISGHVSLYWYRQALGQGPEFLTYFNYEAQQDKSGLPNDRFSAERPEGSISTLTIQRTEQRDSAMYRCASSPGGVDTEAFFGQGTRLTVV.

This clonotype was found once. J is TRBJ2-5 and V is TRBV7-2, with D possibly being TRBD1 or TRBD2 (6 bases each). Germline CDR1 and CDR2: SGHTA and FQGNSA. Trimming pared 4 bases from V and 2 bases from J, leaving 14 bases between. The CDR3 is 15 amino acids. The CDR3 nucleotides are TGTGCCAGCAGCTCGGAGGGGGGTTGGCAAGAGACCCAGTACTTC. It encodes CASSSEGGWQETQYF. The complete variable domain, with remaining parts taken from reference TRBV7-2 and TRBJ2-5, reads GAGVSQSPSNKVTEKGKDVELRCDPISGHTALYWYRQSLGQGLEFLIYFQGNSAPDKSGLPSDRFSAERTGGSVSTLTIQRTQQEDSAVYLCASSSEGGWQETQYFGPGTRLLVL.

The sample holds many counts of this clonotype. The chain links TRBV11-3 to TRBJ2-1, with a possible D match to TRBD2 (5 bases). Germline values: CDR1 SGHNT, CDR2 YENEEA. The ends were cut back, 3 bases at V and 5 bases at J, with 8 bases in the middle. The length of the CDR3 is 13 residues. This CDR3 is CASSLRVNNEQFF. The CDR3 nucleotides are TGTGCCAGCAGCTTGCGGGTCAACAATGAGCAGTTCTTC.

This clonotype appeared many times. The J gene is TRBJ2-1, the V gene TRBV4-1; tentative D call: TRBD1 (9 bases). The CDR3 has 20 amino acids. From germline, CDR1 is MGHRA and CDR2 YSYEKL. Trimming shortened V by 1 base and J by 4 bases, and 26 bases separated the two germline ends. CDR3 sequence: CASSQARDRVFSSGYNEQFF. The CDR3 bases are TGCGCCAGCAGCCAAGCTAGGGACAGGGTTTTCTCTAGCGGGTACAATGAGCAGTTCTTC.

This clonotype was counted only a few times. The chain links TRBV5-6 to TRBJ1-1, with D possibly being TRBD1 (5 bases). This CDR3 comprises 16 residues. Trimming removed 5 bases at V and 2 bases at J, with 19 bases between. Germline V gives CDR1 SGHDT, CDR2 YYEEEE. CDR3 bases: TGTGCCAGCAGTTTGACAGCACGAGGGATTAACACTGAAGCTTTCTTT. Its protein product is CASSLTARGINTEAFF.

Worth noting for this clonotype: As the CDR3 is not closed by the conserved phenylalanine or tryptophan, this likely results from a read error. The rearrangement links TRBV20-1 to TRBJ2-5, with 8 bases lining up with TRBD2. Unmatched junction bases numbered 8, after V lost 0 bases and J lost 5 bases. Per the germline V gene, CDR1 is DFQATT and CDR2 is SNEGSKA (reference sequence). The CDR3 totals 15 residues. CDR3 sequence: CSAREPGTREETQYY. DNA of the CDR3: TGCAGTGCTAGAGAACCCGGGACTAGGGAGGAGACCCAGTACTAC.

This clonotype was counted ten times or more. This CDR3 reads CASSPGQYNEQFF. The CDR3 coding sequence is TGTGCCAGCAGCCCCGGACAGTACAATGAGCAGTTCTTC. The chain links TRBV7-7 to TRBJ2-1, with a possible D match to TRBD1 (6 bases). The CDR3 length is 13 residues. CDR1 is SSHAT, CDR2 FNYEAQ, per germline (reference sequence). V lost 5 bases to trimming and J lost 4 bases, with 9 bases between them.

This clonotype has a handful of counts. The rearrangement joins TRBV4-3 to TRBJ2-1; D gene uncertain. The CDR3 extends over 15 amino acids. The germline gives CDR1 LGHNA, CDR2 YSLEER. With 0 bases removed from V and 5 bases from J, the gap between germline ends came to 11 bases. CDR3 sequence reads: CASSQDNGQHNEQFF. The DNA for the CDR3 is TGCGCCAGCAGCCAAGATAATGGGCAGCACAATGAGCAGTTCTTC.

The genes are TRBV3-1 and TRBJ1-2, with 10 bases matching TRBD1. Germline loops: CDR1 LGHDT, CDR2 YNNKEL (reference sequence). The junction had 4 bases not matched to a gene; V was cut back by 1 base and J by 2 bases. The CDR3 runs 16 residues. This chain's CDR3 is CASSQGGQGRNYGYTF. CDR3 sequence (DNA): TGTGCCAGCAGCCAAGGGGGACAGGGGCGGAACTATGGCTACACCTTC. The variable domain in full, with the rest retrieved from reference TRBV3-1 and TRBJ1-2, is DTAVSQTPKYLVTQMGNDKSIKCEQNLGHDTMYWYKQDSKKFLKIMFSYNNKELIINETVPNRFSPKSPDKAHLNLHINSLELGDSAVYFCASSQGGQGRNYGYTFGSGTRLTVV.

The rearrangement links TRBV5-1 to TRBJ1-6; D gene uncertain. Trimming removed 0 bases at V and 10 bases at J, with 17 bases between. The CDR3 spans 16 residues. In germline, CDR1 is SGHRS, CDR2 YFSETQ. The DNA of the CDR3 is TGCGCCAGCAGCTTGGGGGCCTACGGGGTCAGATCACCCCTCCACTTT. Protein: CASSLGAYGVRSPLHF. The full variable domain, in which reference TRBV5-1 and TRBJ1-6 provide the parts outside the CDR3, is KAGVTQTPRYLIKTRGQQVTLSCSPISGHRSVSWYQQTPGQGLQFLFEYFSETQRNKGNFPGRFSGRQFSNSRSEMNVSTLELGDSALYLCASSLGAYGVRSPLHFGNGTRLTVT.

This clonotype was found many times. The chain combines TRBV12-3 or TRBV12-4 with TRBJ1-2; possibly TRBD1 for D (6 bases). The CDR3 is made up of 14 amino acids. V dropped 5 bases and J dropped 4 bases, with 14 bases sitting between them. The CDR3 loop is CASSPQDRFYGYTF. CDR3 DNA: TGTGCCAGCAGTCCCCAGGACAGATTCTATGGCTACACCTTC.

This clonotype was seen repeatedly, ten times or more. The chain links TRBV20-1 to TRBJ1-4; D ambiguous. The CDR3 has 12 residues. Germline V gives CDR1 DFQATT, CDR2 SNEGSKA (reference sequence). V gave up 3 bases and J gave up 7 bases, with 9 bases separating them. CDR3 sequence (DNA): TGCAGTGCTAGGATGAGTTTTGAAAAACTGTTTTTT. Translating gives CSARMSFEKLFF.

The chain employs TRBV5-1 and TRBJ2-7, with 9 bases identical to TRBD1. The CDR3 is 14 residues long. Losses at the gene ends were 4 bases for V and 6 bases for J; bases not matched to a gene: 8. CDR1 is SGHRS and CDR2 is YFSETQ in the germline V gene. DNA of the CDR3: TGCGCCAGCAGCGTGGGACAGGGCAAGGCCGAGCAGTACGTC. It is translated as CASSVGQGKAEQYV.

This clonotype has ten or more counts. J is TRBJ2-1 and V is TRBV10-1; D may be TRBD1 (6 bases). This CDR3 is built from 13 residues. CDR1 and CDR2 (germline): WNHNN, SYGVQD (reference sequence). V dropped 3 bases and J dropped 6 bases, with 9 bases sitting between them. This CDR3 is CASSETGRNEQFF. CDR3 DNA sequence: TGCGCCAGCAGTGAAACAGGGCGCAATGAGCAGTTCTTC.

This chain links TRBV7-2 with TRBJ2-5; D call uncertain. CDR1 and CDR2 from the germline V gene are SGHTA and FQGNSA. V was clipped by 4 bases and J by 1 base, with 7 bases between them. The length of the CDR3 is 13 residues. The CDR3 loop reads CASSSRTQETQYF. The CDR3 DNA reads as TGTGCCAGCAGCTCAAGGACCCAAGAGACCCAGTACTTC.

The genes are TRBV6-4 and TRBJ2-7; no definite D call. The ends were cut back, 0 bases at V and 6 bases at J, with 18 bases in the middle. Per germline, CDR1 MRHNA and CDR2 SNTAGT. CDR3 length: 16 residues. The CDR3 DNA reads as TGTGCCAGCAGTGACTCTCTCAAGACACCCGTCTTCGAGCAGTACTTC. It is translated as CASSDSLKTPVFEQYF.

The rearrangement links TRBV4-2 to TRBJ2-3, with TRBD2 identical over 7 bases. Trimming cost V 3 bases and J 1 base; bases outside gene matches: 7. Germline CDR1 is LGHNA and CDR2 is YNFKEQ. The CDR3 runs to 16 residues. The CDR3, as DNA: TGTGCCAGCAGCCATGGGGTGGCGGGGGGCACAGATACGCAGTATTTT. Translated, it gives CASSHGVAGGTDTQYF.

CDR3 nucleotides: TGTGCCAGCAGCTTCGGGACAGAAAATGAAAAACTGTTTTTT. The encoded protein is CASSFGTENEKLFF. The V call is TRBV5-6, the J call TRBJ1-4; TRBD1 aligns across 7 bases. V shed 2 bases, J shed 5 bases, and the junction held 3 bases outside the gene matches. Germline V gene sequence: CDR1 SGHDT, CDR2 YYEEEE. The CDR3 is made up of 14 amino acids.

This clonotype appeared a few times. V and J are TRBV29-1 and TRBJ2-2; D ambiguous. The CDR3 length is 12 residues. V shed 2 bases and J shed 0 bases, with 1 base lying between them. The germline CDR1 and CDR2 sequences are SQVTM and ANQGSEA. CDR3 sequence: CSVEPNTGELFF. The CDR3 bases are TGCAGCGTTGAACCGAACACCGGGGAGCTGTTTTTT.

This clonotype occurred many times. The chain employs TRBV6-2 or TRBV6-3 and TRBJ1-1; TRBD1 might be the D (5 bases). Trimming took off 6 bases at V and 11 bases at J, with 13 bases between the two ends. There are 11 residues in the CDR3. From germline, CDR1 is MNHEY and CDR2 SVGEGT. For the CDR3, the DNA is TGTGCCAGCAGCCACGGCGGGGGGGCTTTCTTT. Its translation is CASSHGGGAFF.

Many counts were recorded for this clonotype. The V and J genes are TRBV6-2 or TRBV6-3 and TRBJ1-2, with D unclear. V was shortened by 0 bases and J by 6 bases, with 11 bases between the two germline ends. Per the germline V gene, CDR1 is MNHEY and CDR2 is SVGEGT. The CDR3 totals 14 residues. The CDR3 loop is CASSYSIAGDGYTF. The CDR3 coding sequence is TGTGCCAGCAGTTACTCGATAGCAGGAGATGGCTACACCTTC.

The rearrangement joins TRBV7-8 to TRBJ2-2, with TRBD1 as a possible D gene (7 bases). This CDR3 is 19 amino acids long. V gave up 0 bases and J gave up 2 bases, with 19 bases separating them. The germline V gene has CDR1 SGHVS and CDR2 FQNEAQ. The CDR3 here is CASSLAHLTGRRNTGELFF. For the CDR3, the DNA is TGTGCCAGCAGCTTAGCGCATTTGACAGGGAGGCGAAACACCGGGGAGCTGTTTTTT.

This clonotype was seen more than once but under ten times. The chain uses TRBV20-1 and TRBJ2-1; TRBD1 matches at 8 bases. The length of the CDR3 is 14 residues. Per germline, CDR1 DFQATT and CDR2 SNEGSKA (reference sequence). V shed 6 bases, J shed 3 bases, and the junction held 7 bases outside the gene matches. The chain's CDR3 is CSAKTGTGYNEQFF. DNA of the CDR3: TGCAGTGCCAAGACAGGGACAGGCTACAATGAGCAGTTCTTC.